A selection of T cell receptor beta chains follows, all from one sample in a study of cytomegalovirus exposure and HLA in healthy donors. Clones were read by immunoSEQ multiplex PCR, and TCRdb kept only the in-frame ones, dropping some. This table holds just over 150,000 clones, about 85% found once. The sequenced sample consisted of PBMCs. These receptors all stem from a woman aged 18-29 years in good health and CMV-seronegative. CDR3s include the opening cysteine and the closing phenylalanine or tryptophan. A D gene is named only where the DNA matches it firmly. Clone size, where shown, is once, few, many, or a class for clones that have expanded.

DNA: TGTGCCAGCAGCTTAGCACCTTCGGTGGTGAATGGCTACACCTTC
CDR3: CASSLAPSVVNGYTF
size: .
V: TRBV7-2
J: TRBJ1-2
D: .
length: 15

DNA: TGTGCCAGCAGCCTGGGTCAACAGGGCCCCTACGAGCAGTACTTC
CDR3: CASSLGQQGPYEQYF
size: few
V: TRBV7-2
J: TRBJ2-7
D: .
length: 15

DNA: TGTGCCAGCAGCTCCCCAAGGAGACTAGCGGGGTGGCCAGATACGCAGTATTTT
CDR3: CASSSPRRLAGWPDTQYF
size: .
V: TRBV7-9
J: TRBJ2-3
D: TRBD2
length: 18

DNA: TGTGCCAGCAGCTTAGAGGGCGGGGAGCAGTTCTTC
CDR3: CASSLEGGEQFF
size: few
V: TRBV11-3
J: TRBJ2-1
D: .
length: 12

DNA: TGTGCCAGCAGCCAAGACCCCGGGTTGCTTTACAATGAGCAGTTCTTC
CDR3: CASSQDPGLLYNEQFF
size: .
V: TRBV4-2
J: TRBJ2-1
D: .
length: 16

DNA: TGTGCCAGTAGTCCCAAAGGGGTTTTCTATGGCTACACCTTC
CDR3: CASSPKGVFYGYTF
size: .
V: TRBV19
J: TRBJ1-2
D: .
length: 14

DNA: TGTGCCAGCAGTTTGCTGAGGGTCATCCACGAGCAGTACTTC
CDR3: CASSLLRVIHEQYF
size: .
V: TRBV28
J: TRBJ2-7
D: .
length: 14

DNA: TGTGCCAGCAATTACCGGAGTCAGGGCAGCAATCAGCCCCAGCATTTT
CDR3: CASNYRSQGSNQPQHF
size: .
V: TRBV6-6
J: TRBJ1-5
D: .
length: 16

DNA: TGTGCCAGCAGTTTAATGAGTGGCTATGGCTACACCTTC
CDR3: CASSLMSGYGYTF
size: .
V: TRBV27
J: TRBJ1-2
D: .
length: 13

DNA: TGTGCCAGTAGTAGCCGGACTAGCGGCTCAGTCGATACGCAGTATTTT
CDR3: CASSSRTSGSVDTQYF
size: few
V: TRBV19
J: TRBJ2-3
D: TRBD2
length: 16

DNA: TGCGCCAGCAGCCACCCAGGGGGCTGGCAGGGGAGATCCACTGAAGCTTTCTTT
CDR3: CASSHPGGWQGRSTEAFF
size: .
V: TRBV4-1
J: TRBJ1-1
D: TRBD1
length: 18

DNA: TGTGCCAGCAGTGAGTTTTCAGGGATGAATCAGCCCCAGCATTTT
CDR3: CASSEFSGMNQPQHF
size: .
V: TRBV6-1
J: TRBJ1-5
D: .
length: 15

DNA: TGCGCCAGCAGCTTAACTAGCGGGGGACCTCAAGATACGCAGTATTTT
CDR3: CASSLTSGGPQDTQYF
size: .
V: TRBV5-1
J: TRBJ2-3
D: TRBD2
length: 16

DNA: TGTGCCAGCACCCGGAGGGAGCAAGAGACCCAGTACTTC
CDR3: CASTRREQETQYF
size: .
V: TRBV28
J: TRBJ2-5
D: .
length: 13

DNA: TGTGCCAGCAGCTTATATAATGCGGGGGAGCAGTACTTC
CDR3: CASSLYNAGEQYF
size: .
V: TRBV11-2
J: TRBJ2-7
D: .
length: 13

DNA: TGTGCCAGCAGCCATCACCCCGGGACAGGGCCCCGGGGCTACACCTTC
CDR3: CASSHHPGTGPRGYTF
size: .
V: TRBV27
J: TRBJ1-2
D: TRBD1
length: 16

DNA: TGTGCCAGTACCTGGAGGGCCAACACTGAAGCTTTCTTT
CDR3: CASTWRANTEAFF
size: .
V: TRBV19
J: TRBJ1-1
D: .
length: 13

DNA: TGTGCCGGCACCCCGGGGGGGACTAGCGGGCCAGGGGTGGAGACCCAGTACTTC
CDR3: CAGTPGGTSGPGVETQYF
size: .
V: TRBV28
J: TRBJ2-5
D: TRBD2
length: 18

DNA: TGTGCCAGCAGTTACTCACTAGCGGCTAGCACAGATACGCAGTATTTT
CDR3: CASSYSLAASTDTQYF
size: .
V: TRBV6-5
J: TRBJ2-3
D: TRBD2
length: 16

DNA: TGTGCCAGCAGTCCGCCGGGACAGGTAAGATCCTCACCCCTCCACTTT
CDR3: CASSPPGQVRSSPLHF
size: .
V: TRBV28
J: TRBJ1-6
D: TRBD1
length: 16

DNA: TGCAGCGTTGTAATTAGCAGGGCTAAGGGTGAGCAGTTCTTC
CDR3: CSVVISRAKGEQFF
size: .
V: TRBV29-1
J: TRBJ2-1
D: .
length: 14

DNA: TGTGCCAGCAGCGTAAGTCCAGCGAGGGGGGGTTTGGGTGAGCAGTTCTTC
CDR3: CASSVSPARGGLGEQFF
size: .
V: TRBV9
J: TRBJ2-1
D: .
length: 17

DNA: TGTGCCAGCAGCCCGACTAGTAGCCAAGAGCGCTTTACGCAGTATTTT
CDR3: CASSPTSSQERFTQYF
size: .
V: TRBV11-1
J: TRBJ2-3
D: .
length: 16

DNA: TGTGCCAGCAGTTTAACCTACGAGCAGTACTTC
CDR3: CASSLTYEQYF
size: once
V: TRBV7-2
J: TRBJ2-7
D: .
length: 11

DNA: TGCGCCAGCAGCATGGGACAGGGTTCTCAGGAGCAGTACTTC
CDR3: CASSMGQGSQEQYF
size: .
V: TRBV5-1
J: TRBJ2-7
D: TRBD1
length: 14

DNA: TGTGCCAGCAGTACCCTGACAGCGGAGCAGTACTTC
CDR3: CASSTLTAEQYF
size: .
V: TRBV6-7
J: TRBJ2-7
D: .
length: 12

DNA: TGTGCCAGCAGCCAACTGGGGGGGGGACTAGCTAAGATTGAGCAGTTCTTC
CDR3: CASSQLGGGLAKIEQFF
size: .
V: TRBV7-2
J: TRBJ2-1
D: TRBD2
length: 17

DNA: TGTGCCAGCAGTTTCGGAGCGGGGGCTCCCTACAATGAGCAGTTCTTC
CDR3: CASSFGAGAPYNEQFF
size: .
V: TRBV6-6
J: TRBJ2-1
D: TRBD2
length: 16

DNA: TGTGCCAGCAGCTCGGGGTCCGAGCAGTACTTC
CDR3: CASSSGSEQYF
size: .
V: TRBV7-3
J: TRBJ2-7
D: .
length: 11

DNA: TGTGCCAGCAGCCCTATGGCGGGAGGGGTCTTCGAGCAGTACTTC
CDR3: CASSPMAGGVFEQYF
size: once
V: TRBV7-2
J: TRBJ2-7
D: TRBD2
length: 15

DNA: TGCAGCGTATCCGGACTTAATGAAAAACTGTTTTTT
CDR3: CSVSGLNEKLFF
size: .
V: TRBV29-1
J: TRBJ1-4
D: .
length: 12

DNA: TGTGCCAGCAGCTCGGGACTAGGACAGACCCAGTACTTC
CDR3: CASSSGLGQTQYF
size: .
V: TRBV7-2
J: TRBJ2-5
D: TRBD2
length: 13

DNA: TGTGCCAGCAGGGGGGGGGCAGAGCCCCAGCATTTT
CDR3: CASRGGAEPQHF
size: .
V: TRBV27
J: TRBJ1-5
D: .
length: 12

DNA: TGTGCCAGCAGCTTGGCGGGGAACACTGAAGCTTTCTTT
CDR3: CASSLAGNTEAFF
size: .
V: TRBV5-8
J: TRBJ1-1
D: .
length: 13

DNA: TGCGCCAGCAGTTTGGGGGGACAGACCATCTCTGGAAACACCATATATTTT
CDR3: CASSLGGQTISGNTIYF
size: .
V: TRBV5-1
J: TRBJ1-3
D: TRBD1
length: 17

DNA: TGCAGCACTCCCGGGGGGCACTCCTACAATGAGCAGTTCTTC
CDR3: CSTPGGHSYNEQFF
size: once
V: TRBV29-1
J: TRBJ2-1
D: .
length: 14

DNA: TGTGCCAGTAGTATAGGCCAGGGCTCCTACGAGCAGTACTTC
CDR3: CASSIGQGSYEQYF
size: .
V: TRBV19
J: TRBJ2-7
D: .
length: 14

DNA: TGTGCCAGCTCACCACTGGGGCAGACGAGCTCTGGAAACACCATATATTTT
CDR3: CASSPLGQTSSGNTIYF
size: .
V: TRBV18
J: TRBJ1-3
D: .
length: 17

DNA: TGTGCCTGGAGTGTTCCCGGGAGTAATGAAAAACTGTTTTTT
CDR3: CAWSVPGSNEKLFF
size: .
V: TRBV30
J: TRBJ1-4
D: .
length: 14

DNA: TGTGCCAGCAGCTATAGCTCCTACAATGAGCAGTTCTTC
CDR3: CASSYSSYNEQFF
size: few
V: TRBV6-5
J: TRBJ2-1
D: .
length: 13

DNA: TGTGCCAGCAGGCACCGGGACAGCCTGTACCAAGAGACCCAGTACTTC
CDR3: CASRHRDSLYQETQYF
size: .
V: TRBV2
J: TRBJ2-5
D: TRBD1
length: 16

DNA: TGTGCCAGCACAAATAGGGGCAGGGACACCGGGGAGCTGTTTTTT
CDR3: CASTNRGRDTGELFF
size: few
V: TRBV7-2
J: TRBJ2-2
D: .
length: 15

DNA: TGTGCCAGCAGTGAACTTTCAGCGGTCCGGGAGACAGATACGCAGTATTTT
CDR3: CASSELSAVRETDTQYF
size: .
V: TRBV6-1
J: TRBJ2-3
D: .
length: 17

DNA: TGCAGCGTTGAAGAGGCTGGGACGAGGGGGGAGACCCAGTACTTC
CDR3: CSVEEAGTRGETQYF
size: .
V: TRBV29-1
J: TRBJ2-5
D: .
length: 15

DNA: TGTGCCAGCAGGTTGGGGGGGAACACTGAAGCTTTCTTT
CDR3: CASRLGGNTEAFF
size: few
V: TRBV6-6
J: TRBJ1-1
D: .
length: 13

DNA: TGTGCCAGCAGCCCCTGGGGAGGATTCAATCAGCCCCAGCATTTT
CDR3: CASSPWGGFNQPQHF
size: .
V: TRBV7-2
J: TRBJ1-5
D: .
length: 15

DNA: TGCGCCAGCAGCTGGACAGGGGAAAATAATTCACCCCTCCACTTT
CDR3: CASSWTGENNSPLHF
size: .
V: TRBV5-1
J: TRBJ1-6
D: TRBD1
length: 15

DNA: TGTGCCAGCAGGACTCACCGGCTGAGCTCTGGAAACACCATATATTTT
CDR3: CASRTHRLSSGNTIYF
size: .
V: TRBV11-2
J: TRBJ1-3
D: .
length: 16

DNA: TGTGCCAGCAGCCCGGGACAATACTATGGCTACACCTTC
CDR3: CASSPGQYYGYTF
size: .
V: TRBV14
J: TRBJ1-2
D: .
length: 13

DNA: TGTGCCAGCAGCTCAGGGACTAGCGGGAGAAGGAGCGAGCAGTACTTC
CDR3: CASSSGTSGRRSEQYF
size: .
V: TRBV5-4
J: TRBJ2-7
D: TRBD2
length: 16

DNA: TGTGCCAGTAGTACGAGGACAGGGGAATATTCCTACAATGAGCAGTTCTTC
CDR3: CASSTRTGEYSYNEQFF
size: .
V: TRBV19
J: TRBJ2-1
D: TRBD1
length: 17

DNA: TGTGCCAGCAGTGAAGAGGGAGTGGGAGGCATCTCCTATAATTCACCCCTCCACTTT
CDR3: CASSEEGVGGISYNSPLHF
size: once
V: TRBV2
J: TRBJ1-6
D: .
length: 19

DNA: TGTGCCAGCAGCGTAGAGGTCGGGACTAGGGGTCTCCATGAGCAGTTCTTC
CDR3: CASSVEVGTRGLHEQFF
size: .
V: TRBV9
J: TRBJ2-1
D: TRBD2
length: 17